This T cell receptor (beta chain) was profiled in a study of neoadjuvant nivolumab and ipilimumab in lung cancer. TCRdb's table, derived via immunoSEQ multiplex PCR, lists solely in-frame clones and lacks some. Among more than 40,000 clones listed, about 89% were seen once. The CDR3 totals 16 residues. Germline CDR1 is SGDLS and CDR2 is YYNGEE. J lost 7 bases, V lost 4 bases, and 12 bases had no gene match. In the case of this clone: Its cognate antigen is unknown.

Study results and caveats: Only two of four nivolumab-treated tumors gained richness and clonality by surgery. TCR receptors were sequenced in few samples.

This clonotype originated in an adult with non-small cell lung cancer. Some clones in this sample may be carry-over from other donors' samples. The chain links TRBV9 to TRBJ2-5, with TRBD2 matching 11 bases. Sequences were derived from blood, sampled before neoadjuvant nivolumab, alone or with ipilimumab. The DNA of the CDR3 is TGTGCCAGCAGCCCGCCGGGTACTAGCGGGAGTGGGACCCAGTACTTC. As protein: CASSPPGTSGSGTQYF.